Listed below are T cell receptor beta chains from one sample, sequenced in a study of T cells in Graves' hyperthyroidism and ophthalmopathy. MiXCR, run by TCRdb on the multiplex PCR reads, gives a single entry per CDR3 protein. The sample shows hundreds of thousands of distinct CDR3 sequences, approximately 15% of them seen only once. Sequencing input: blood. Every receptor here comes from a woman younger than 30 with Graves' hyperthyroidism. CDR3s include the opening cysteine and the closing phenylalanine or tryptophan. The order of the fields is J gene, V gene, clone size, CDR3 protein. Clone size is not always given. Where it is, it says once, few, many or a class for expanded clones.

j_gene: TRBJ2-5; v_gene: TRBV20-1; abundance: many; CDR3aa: CSARLSETQYF
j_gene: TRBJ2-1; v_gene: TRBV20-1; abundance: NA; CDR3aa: CSARDRSGLAGRDEQFF
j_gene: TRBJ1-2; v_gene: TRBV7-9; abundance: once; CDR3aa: CASSLEGTAYGYTF
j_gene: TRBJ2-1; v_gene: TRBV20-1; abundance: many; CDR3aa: CSVPRTSGGASEQFF
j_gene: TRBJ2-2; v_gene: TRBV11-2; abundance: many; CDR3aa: CASSLSFVAGRFPGELFF
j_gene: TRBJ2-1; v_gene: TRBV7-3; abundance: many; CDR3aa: CASSLSLAGDNEQFF
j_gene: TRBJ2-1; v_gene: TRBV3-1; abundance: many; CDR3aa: CASSQDARYEQFF
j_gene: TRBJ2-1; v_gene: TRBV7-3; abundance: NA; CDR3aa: CASSLDSLSYNEQFF
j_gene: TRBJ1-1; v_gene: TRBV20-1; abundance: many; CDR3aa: CSARDLTGWTEAFF
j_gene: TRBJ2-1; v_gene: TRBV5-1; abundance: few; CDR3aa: CASSSGTNWGYNEQFF
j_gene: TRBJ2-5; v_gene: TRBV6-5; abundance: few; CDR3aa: CASSYWRGDQETQYF
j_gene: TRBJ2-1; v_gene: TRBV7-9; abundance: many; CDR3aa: CASQLGQTYNEQFF
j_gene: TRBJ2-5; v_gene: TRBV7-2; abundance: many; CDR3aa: CASSSVQETQYF
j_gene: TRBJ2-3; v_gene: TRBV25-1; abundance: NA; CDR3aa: CASSIPQAKSTDTQYF
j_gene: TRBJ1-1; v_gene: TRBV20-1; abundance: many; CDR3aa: CSARGGTRNTEAFF
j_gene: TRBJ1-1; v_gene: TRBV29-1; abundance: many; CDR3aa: CSVDMWTGLTASEAFF
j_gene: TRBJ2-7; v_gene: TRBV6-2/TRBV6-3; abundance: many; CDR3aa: CASSPRYYEQYF
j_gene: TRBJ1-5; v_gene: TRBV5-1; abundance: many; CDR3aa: CASSPESSNQPQHF
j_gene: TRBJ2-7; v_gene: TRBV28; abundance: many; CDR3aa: CASSSPGETYEQYF
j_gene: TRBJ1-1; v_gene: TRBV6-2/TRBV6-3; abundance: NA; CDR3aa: CASRRGPTEAFF
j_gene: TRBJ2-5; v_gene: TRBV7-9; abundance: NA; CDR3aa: CASSLGGGTPNF
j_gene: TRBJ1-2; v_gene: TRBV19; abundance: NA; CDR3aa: CASSINGAYGYTF
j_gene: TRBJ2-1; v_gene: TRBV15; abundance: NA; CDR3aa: CATSSRPEGDYNEQFF
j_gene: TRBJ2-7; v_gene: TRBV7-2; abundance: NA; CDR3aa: CASSSHPRNEQYF
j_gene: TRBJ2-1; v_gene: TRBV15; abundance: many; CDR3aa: CATSRDEGQGNNEQFF
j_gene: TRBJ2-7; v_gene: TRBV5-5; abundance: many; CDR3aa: CASSLDLYRGVYEQYF
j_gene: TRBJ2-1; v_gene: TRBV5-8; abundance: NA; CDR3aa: CASSFLSREQFF
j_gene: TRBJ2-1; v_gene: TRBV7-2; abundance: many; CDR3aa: CASSLGPSGGAYAREQFF
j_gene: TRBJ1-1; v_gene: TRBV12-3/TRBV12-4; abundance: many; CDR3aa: CASSSTTTGANTEAFF
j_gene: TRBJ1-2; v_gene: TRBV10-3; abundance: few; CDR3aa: CAINDIQGWIGYTF
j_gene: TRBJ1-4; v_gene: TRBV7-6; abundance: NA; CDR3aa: CASSLGQGGKLFF
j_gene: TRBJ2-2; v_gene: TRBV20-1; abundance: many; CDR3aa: CSAAGTGGTGELFF
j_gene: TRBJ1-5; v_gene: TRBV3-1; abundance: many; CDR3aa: CASSQGHQPQHF
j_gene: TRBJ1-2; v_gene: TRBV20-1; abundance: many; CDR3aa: CSARDPGGGDYGYTF
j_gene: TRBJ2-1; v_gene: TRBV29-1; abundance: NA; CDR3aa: CSVRSGGSYNEQFF
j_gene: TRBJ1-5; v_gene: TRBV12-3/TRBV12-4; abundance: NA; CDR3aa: CASSDSLGTGGQPQHF
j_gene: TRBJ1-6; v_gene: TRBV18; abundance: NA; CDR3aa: CASSPGTGNASPLHF
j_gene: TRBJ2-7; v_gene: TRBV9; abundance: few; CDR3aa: CASSRGALSYEQYF
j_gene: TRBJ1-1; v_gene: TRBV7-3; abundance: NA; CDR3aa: CAGSFTGGGTEAFF
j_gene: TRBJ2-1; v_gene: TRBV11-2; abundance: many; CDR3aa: CASRPVSGVNHNEQFF
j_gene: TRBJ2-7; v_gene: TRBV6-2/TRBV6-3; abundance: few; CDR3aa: CASRAKRSHEQYF
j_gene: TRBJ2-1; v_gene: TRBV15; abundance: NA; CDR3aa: CATSRDGVAYNEQFF
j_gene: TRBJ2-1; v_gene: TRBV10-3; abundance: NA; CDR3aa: CAISDGRANEQFF
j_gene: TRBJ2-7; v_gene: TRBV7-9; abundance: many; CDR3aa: CASSTTGSSYEQYF
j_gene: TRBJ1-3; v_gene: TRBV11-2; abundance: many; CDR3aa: CASSLGSGRTIGNTIYF
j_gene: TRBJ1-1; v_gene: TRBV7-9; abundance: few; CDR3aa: CASTLTGNLNTEAFF
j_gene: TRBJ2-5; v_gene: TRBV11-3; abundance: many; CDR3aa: CASSLDSRGTQYF